This TCR beta chain was captured in a study of shared clonotypes between healthy human individuals. As to this clone: The target antigen is unknown.

Trimming cost V 4 bases and J 6 bases, with 12 bases left between them. The CDR3 totals 13 residues. Per germline, CDR1 GTSNPN and CDR2 SVGIG (reference sequence). Regarding the study as a whole: Shared clonotypes: roughly 4.7% naive CD4, roughly 3.8% naive CD8, 2.3% memory CD4, 0.35% to 0.5% memory CD8.

DNA at approximately 200 ng, tens of thousands of T cell genomes, went into sorted-subset replicate PCRs. TCRdb's table, derived via immunoSEQ multiplex PCR, lists solely in-frame clones and lacks some. This sample yields some 1 million clones, of which approximately 68% are seen a single time; approximately 1.5% belongs to the top ten. Input material: memory CD4+ T cells sorted from blood. Specified subset: CD45RA-negative fraction. The chain links TRBV30 to TRBJ1-4, with D possibly TRBD1 on 5 matching bases. The receptor was isolated from a man younger than 35 in good health. The CDR3 here is CAWTGDGYEKLFF. The CDR3 nucleotides are TGTGCCTGGACTGGGGACGGTTATGAAAAACTGTTTTTT.